A selection of T cell receptor beta chains follows, all from one sample in a study of blood T cell repertoires in COVID-19. Libraries were prepared by immunoSEQ multiplex PCR; TCRdb keeps only in-frame clonotypes and omits some of them. The sample lists about 250,000 clones; 70% to 80% were seen once. Material for sequencing was peripheral blood. The receptors were gathered from a woman over 75 with acute or convalescent COVID-19. CDR3s include the opening cysteine and the closing phenylalanine or tryptophan. The D gene is left open where the match is weak. For some rows the clone size is stated as once, few or many, or as a class when expanded; others skip it.

CASSPGQGIHYEQYF,TGTGCCAGCTCACCGGGACAGGGGATCCACTACGAGCAGTACTTC,.,TRBD1,TRBJ2-7,TRBV18
CASRPPGLPYNEQFF,TGTGCCAGCAGACCACCGGGACTGCCTTACAATGAGCAGTTCTTC,.,.,TRBJ2-1,TRBV7-9
CASSLKGHTYEQYF,TGTGCCAGCAGTTTAAAGGGACATACCTACGAGCAGTACTTC,many,.,TRBJ2-7,TRBV27
CAWSVPAGYREQFF,TGTGCCTGGAGTGTACCAGCGGGATATCGTGAGCAGTTCTTC,.,TRBD2,TRBJ2-1,TRBV30
CASSQGWGLIGELFF,TGCGCCAGCAGCCAAGGTTGGGGGCTGATCGGGGAGCTGTTTTTT,.,.,TRBJ2-2,TRBV4-1
CASSLGTRGSGAFF,TGTGCCAGCAGCTTGGGAACCAGGGGCTCGGGGGCTTTCTTT,.,.,TRBJ1-1,TRBV5-4
CASSQDGQGLDNEQFF,TGTGCCAGCAGCCAAGATGGACAGGGGCTGGACAATGAGCAGTTCTTC,many,TRBD1,TRBJ2-1,TRBV3-1/TRBV3-2
CASSSDSYINGYTF,TGCGCCAGCAGCTCGGACAGTTACATAAATGGCTACACCTTC,.,.,TRBJ1-2,TRBV5-1
CASSQVLRAAETQYF,TGTGCCAGCAGCCAAGTACTCAGGGCGGCAGAGACCCAGTACTTC,.,.,TRBJ2-5,TRBV3-1/TRBV3-2
CASKNLGRNEKLFF,TGCGCCAGCAAAAATTTGGGGCGGAATGAAAAACTGTTTTTT,once,.,TRBJ1-4,TRBV4-1
CASTVEALGHYEQYF,TGTGCCAGCACCGTGGAAGCCCTAGGCCACTACGAGCAGTACTTC,.,.,TRBJ2-7,TRBV5-4
CASSRTSAQYEQYF,TGTGCCAGTAGCCGGACTAGCGCCCAATACGAGCAGTACTTC,.,TRBD2,TRBJ2-7,TRBV19
CASSYYDSSGNTIYF,TGTGCCAGCAGTTACTACGACAGCTCTGGAAACACCATATATTTT,.,.,TRBJ1-3,TRBV6-6
CASSQNRGMGNSPLHF,TGTGCCAGCAGCCAGAACAGGGGTATGGGGAATTCACCCCTCCACTTT,.,TRBD1,TRBJ1-6,TRBV3-1/TRBV3-2
CASSKSLRTKGNEQFF,TGTGCCAGTAGTAAGTCTCTCCGGACTAAAGGCAATGAGCAGTTCTTC,few,.,TRBJ2-1,TRBV19
CASSQDWVQVGGANVLTF,TGCGCCAGCAGCCAAGATTGGGTTCAGGTCGGTGGGGCCAACGTCCTGACTTTC,.,.,TRBJ2-6,TRBV4-3
CASSTYSSTNYGYTF,TGTGCCAGCAGCACATACAGCTCAACTAACTATGGCTACACCTTC,.,.,TRBJ1-2,TRBV5-6
CASRRGRTTNYEQYF,TGTGCCAGCAGAAGGGGGCGGACAACCAACTACGAGCAGTACTTC,.,TRBD1,TRBJ2-7,TRBV6-5
CATSRDRGFTDTQYF,TGTGCCACCAGCAGAGATCGCGGGTTTACAGATACGCAGTATTTT,few,.,TRBJ2-3,TRBV15
CASSRLGLAGGVQYF,TGTGCCAGCAGCCGCTTGGGACTAGCGGGAGGTGTCCAGTACTTC,.,TRBD2,TRBJ2-5,TRBV3-1/TRBV3-2
CASSQGQKGNTIYF,TGTGCCAGCAGCCAAGGACAGAAGGGAAACACCATATATTTT,.,.,TRBJ1-3,TRBV3-1/TRBV3-2
CASSSYRGTEAFF,TGTGCCAGCAGTTCATACAGGGGAACTGAAGCTTTCTTT,.,TRBD1,TRBJ1-1,TRBV6-6
CASSDRVSNQPQHF,TGTGCCAGCAGTGACAGGGTCAGCAATCAGCCCCAGCATTTT,.,.,TRBJ1-5,TRBV2
CASSERRGASEQYF,TGTGCCAGCAGTGAACGTAGGGGTGCTTCCGAGCAGTACTTC,.,.,TRBJ2-7,TRBV6-1
CASSPLSGNVDTGELFF,TGTGCCAGCTCACCACTCTCAGGGAACGTGGACACCGGGGAGCTGTTTTTT,.,.,TRBJ2-2,TRBV18
CATIRQGDYGYTF,TGTGCCACTATAAGACAGGGGGACTATGGCTACACCTTC,.,TRBD1,TRBJ1-2,TRBV19
CASSHGQGNFLALHF,TGTGCCAGCAGCCATGGACAGGGAAACTTTCTAGCCCTCCACTTT,.,TRBD1,TRBJ1-6,TRBV14
CASSPSGDRVGPVGYTF,TGCGCCAGCAGCCCCTCCGGGGACAGGGTAGGGCCGGTGGGCTACACCTTC,.,TRBD1,TRBJ1-2,TRBV5-1
CASSRNTGELFF,TGTGCCAGCAGCCGGAACACCGGGGAGCTGTTTTTT,.,.,TRBJ2-2,TRBV11-3
CASSYSRDTEAFF,TGTGCCAGCAGTTACTCGAGGGATACTGAAGCTTTCTTT,.,.,TRBJ1-1,TRBV6-5
CASGFHAEYNQPQHF,TGTGCTAGTGGCTTCCACGCCGAGTACAATCAGCCCCAGCATTTT,few,.,TRBJ1-5,TRBV12-5
CASSPGLAGYEQYF,TGTGCCAGCAGCCCGGGACTAGCGGGCTACGAGCAGTACTTC,.,TRBD2,TRBJ2-7,TRBV7-2